The T cell receptor beta chain described here comes from a study of blood T cell repertoires in COVID-19. About the research overall: PBMCs, B-cell-depleted T cells, or T cells were the source of the cDNA or gDNA that made up the material.

Source study methods: Researchers report that nucleated cell counts were estimated from reference gene primer amplification. Assay: immunoSEQ multiplex PCR; the TCRdb copy retains only in-frame clones and omits some. D and trimming were read from the DNA, whereas the V and J calls and clone size are those reported in that table. The sample lists about 170,000 clones, approximately 90% occurring once. This CDR3 is built from 17 residues. J was trimmed by 0 bases and V by 1 base; bases with no gene match: 6. Germline assignment: CDR1 LGHDT and CDR2 YNNKEL (reference sequence). The source material was peripheral blood. The chain recombines TRBV3-1 (or the pseudogene TRBV3-2) with TRBJ2-5, with 9 bases fitting TRBD2. This clonotype originated in a man younger than 35 with active or convalescent COVID-19. The chain's CDR3 is CASSQVVVAGDQETQYF. CDR3 nucleotide sequence: TGTGCCAGCAGCCAAGTCGTGGTAGCGGGGGACCAAGAGACCCAGTACTTC.